One and the same sample provided the 5 T cell receptor beta chains below, sequenced in a study of ipilimumab plus nivolumab after autologous stem cell transplantation. Sequenced by immunoSEQ multiplex PCR; TCRdb stores in-frame clones only, minus some. This table holds 9,000 to 15,000 clones, about 77% found once. The starting material was PBMCs, obtained in a trial of ipilimumab plus nivolumab as post-transplant consolidation. Source of these receptors: a male donor with multiple myeloma.

V usage is TRBV28 and J usage is TRBJ2-5; D possibly uses TRBD1 or TRBD2 (6 bases each). The germline gives CDR1 MDHEN, CDR2 SYDVKM. V was shortened by 5 bases and J by 2 bases, with 21 bases between the two germline ends. CDR3 length: 17 amino acids. Here the CDR3 reads CASSAPPGRGGQETQYF. The CDR3 DNA follows: TGTGCCAGCAGTGCCCCCCCGGGAAGAGGGGGGCAAGAGACCCAGTACTTC.

The V call is TRBV28, the J call TRBJ2-5; 7 nucleotides agree with TRBD1. V was clipped by 4 bases and J by 2 bases; unmatched bases: 1. Germline V lookup: CDR1 MDHEN, CDR2 SYDVKM. The length of the CDR3 is 13 residues. The CDR3 region is CASSSGQQETQYF. Here the CDR3 DNA reads TGTGCCAGCAGTTCGGGACAGCAAGAGACCCAGTACTTC.

This sequence joins TRBV10-3 and TRBJ2-1; TRBD2 aligns across 12 bases. The V gene's germline CDR1 is ENHRY and CDR2 SYGVKD. CDR3 length: 15 amino acids. V lost 3 bases to trimming and J lost 6 bases; unmatched junction nucleotides: 3. The CDR3, as DNA: TGTGCCATCAGTGATACTAGCGGGGGGACCAATGAGCAGTTCTTC. Amino acid sequence: CAISDTSGGTNEQFF.

J is TRBJ2-7 and V is TRBV7-9; 8 positions match TRBD1. The germline V gene has CDR1 SEHNR and CDR2 FQNEAQ (reference sequence). Unmatched junction bases numbered 6, after V lost 6 bases and J lost 5 bases. CDR3 length: 13 amino acids. The CDR3 coding sequence is TGTGCCAGCAGACGGACAGGGCGGGACGAGCAGTACTTC. It encodes CASRRTGRDEQYF.

The chain has TRBV6-1 and TRBJ2-7, with unresolved D. Germline V gene lookup returns CDR1 MNHNS and CDR2 SASEGT. CDR3 size: 11 residues. V was shortened by 4 bases and J by 2 bases, with 3 bases between the two germline ends. The CDR3 here is CASSAAYEQYF. The CDR3 DNA is TGTGCCAGCAGTGCCGCCTACGAGCAGTACTTC.